Listed below are T cell receptor beta chains from one sample, sequenced in a study of T cells after yellow fever vaccination. TCRdb re-analysed the 5' RACE reads in MiXCR, keeping a single row per CDR3 protein. Here the sample spans 100,000 to 150,000 distinct CDR3 sequences, approximately 9% being singletons. The specimen was CD8+ T cells sorted from PBMCs, collected on the day of the yellow fever booster vaccination. The receptors come from a man aged 18-30 years who received the YFV17D yellow fever vaccine. The CDR3 runs from the conserved cysteine through the conserved F or W. D genes are given only for firm matches. Expanded clones are given a class, and other clones once, few, many or no size at all.

v_call,cdr3_length,clone_size,d_call,j_call,cdr3_nt,cdr3_aa
TRBV7-9,15,few,-,TRBJ2-7,TGTGCCAGCAGCGGTTCCAGGCCCCTCTCCTACGAGCAGTACTTC,CASSGSRPLSYEQYF
TRBV5-6,14,few,TRBD1,TRBJ2-3,TGTGCCAGCAGCCACAGGACAGGGGGCGGTACGCAGTATTTT,CASSHRTGGGTQYF
TRBV5-6,13,once,-,TRBJ1-4,TGTGCCAGCAGCTTTCGAACTAATGAAAAACTGTTTTTT,CASSFRTNEKLFF
TRBV12-3/TRBV12-4,15,-,-,TRBJ2-3,TGTGCCAGCAGTCCAACTCGGGACTCTTCGGATACGCAGTATTTT,CASSPTRDSSDTQYF
TRBV2,12,few,-,TRBJ2-7,TGTGCCAGCGGCCCAGGCCACTACGAGCAGTACTTC,CASGPGHYEQYF
TRBV4-2,14,few,-,TRBJ1-1,TGTGCCAGCAGCCAATTGACTGGGGGCACTGAAGCTTTCTTT,CASSQLTGGTEAFF
TRBV25-1,15,few,-,TRBJ1-1,TGTGCCAGCAGGGGACACTTCGGGACGAACACTGAAGCTTTCTTT,CASRGHFGTNTEAFF
TRBV29-1,11,few,-,TRBJ1-1,TGCAGCCTGACAAAGAACACTGAAGCTTTCTTT,CSLTKNTEAFF
TRBV7-9,13,-,-,TRBJ1-1,TGTGCCAGCAGCCCAGACTTGAACACTGAAGCTTTCTTT,CASSPDLNTEAFF
TRBV2,17,few,TRBD2,TRBJ2-2,TGTGCCAGCAGTGATGTACTAGCGGGGGGGCAGACCGGGGAGCTGTTTTTT,CASSDVLAGGQTGELFF
TRBV19,13,few,-,TRBJ1-1,TGTGCCAGTAGTTTGGGGAGTTCGGGTGAAGCTTTCTTT,CASSLGSSGEAFF
TRBV30,14,few,TRBD1,TRBJ2-3,TGTGCCTTGGAGTCCGGGACAGGGTTAGATACGCAGTATTTT,CALESGTGLDTQYF
TRBV4-1,16,-,-,TRBJ2-5,TGCGCCAGCAGCCCGGTCGGGCAGACTTCTCAAGAGACCCAGTACTTC,CASSPVGQTSQETQYF
TRBV12-3/TRBV12-4,13,-,-,TRBJ2-7,TGTGCCAGCAGCCCAGGACCGGGTGGCGAGCAGTACTTC,CASSPGPGGEQYF
TRBV4-2,12,-,-,TRBJ1-2,TGTGCCAGCAGCCTCCCGGATTATGGCTACACCTTC,CASSLPDYGYTF
TRBV7-9,17,many,-,TRBJ2-3,TGTGCCAGCAGCTCACGAACCCCACAGGGTAGCACAGATACGCAGTATTTT,CASSSRTPQGSTDTQYF
TRBV7-8,16,few,-,TRBJ1-2,TGTGCCAGCAGCTTAGGAAACTGGGCAGGTGAAGATGGCTACACCTTC,CASSLGNWAGEDGYTF
TRBV7-9,14,few,-,TRBJ2-2,TGTGCCAGCAGCCAACGGGACGGCACCGGGGAGCTGTTTTTT,CASSQRDGTGELFF
TRBV20-1,15,-,TRBD2,TRBJ2-2,TGCAGTGCTGGGGACTATACAGCGAACACCGGGGAGCTGTTTTTT,CSAGDYTANTGELFF
TRBV11-2,15,-,-,TRBJ1-1,TGTGCCAGCAGCTTATCCATTTTTGGATATCGGTTAACTTTCTTT,CASSLSIFGYRLTFF
TRBV12-3/TRBV12-4,16,few,TRBD2,TRBJ2-2,TGTGCCAGCAGGGTCCGGGGAGGGGTGAACACCGGGGAGCTGTTTTTT,CASRVRGGVNTGELFF
TRBV12-3/TRBV12-4,12,-,-,TRBJ2-5,TGTGCCAGCACCAGAGGCCCCCGGCCCCAGTACTTC,CASTRGPRPQYF
TRBV7-6,13,-,-,TRBJ2-1,TGTGCCAGCAGCTTATACGGCGGAAATGAGCAGTTCTTC,CASSLYGGNEQFF
TRBV19,15,few,-,TRBJ2-3,TGTGCCAGTAGTCCTTTAGCGGTTAGCACAGATACGCAGTATTTT,CASSPLAVSTDTQYF
TRBV12-3/TRBV12-4,14,many,-,TRBJ1-5,TGTGCCAGCAGTTCCAGGGGCAGCAATCAGCCCCAGCATTTT,CASSSRGSNQPQHF
TRBV4-3,15,-,-,TRBJ1-1,TGCGCCAGCAGCCCCCTCGGGACAATGAACACTGAAGCTTTCTTT,CASSPLGTMNTEAFF
TRBV10-3,16,-,TRBD1,TRBJ2-5,TGTGCCACCCGGGACAGGGGCAAATCTAGCCAAGAGACCCAGTACTTC,CATRDRGKSSQETQYF